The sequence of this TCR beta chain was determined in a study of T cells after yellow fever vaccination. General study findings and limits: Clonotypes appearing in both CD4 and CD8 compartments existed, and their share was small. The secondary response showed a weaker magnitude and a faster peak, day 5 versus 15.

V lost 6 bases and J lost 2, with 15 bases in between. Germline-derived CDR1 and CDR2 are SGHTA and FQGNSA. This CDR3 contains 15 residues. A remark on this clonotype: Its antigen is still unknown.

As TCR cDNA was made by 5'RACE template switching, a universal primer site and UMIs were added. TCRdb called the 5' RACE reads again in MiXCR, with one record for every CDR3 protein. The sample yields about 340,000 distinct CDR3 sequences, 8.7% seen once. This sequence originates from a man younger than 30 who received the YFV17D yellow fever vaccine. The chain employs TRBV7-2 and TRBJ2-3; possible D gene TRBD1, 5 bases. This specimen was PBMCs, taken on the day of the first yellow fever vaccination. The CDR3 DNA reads TGTGCCAGCAGTCTACAGGCAAACCCCACAGATACGCAGTATTTT. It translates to CASSLQANPTDTQYF.